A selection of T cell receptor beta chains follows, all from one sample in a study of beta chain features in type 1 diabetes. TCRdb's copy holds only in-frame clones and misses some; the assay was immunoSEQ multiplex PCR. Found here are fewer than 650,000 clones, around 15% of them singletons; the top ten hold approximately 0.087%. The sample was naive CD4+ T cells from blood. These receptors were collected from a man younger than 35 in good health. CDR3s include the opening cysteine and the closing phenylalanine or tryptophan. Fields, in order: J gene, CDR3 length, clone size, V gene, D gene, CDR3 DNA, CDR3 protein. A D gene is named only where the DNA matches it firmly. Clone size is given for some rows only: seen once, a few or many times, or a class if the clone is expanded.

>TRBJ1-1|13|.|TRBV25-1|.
TGTGCCAGCAGTGAATATTTGAACACTGAAGCTTTCTTT
CASSEYLNTEAFF
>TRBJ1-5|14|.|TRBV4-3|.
TGCGCCAGCAGCCAAGATTGGGGGGGACGGCCCCAGCATTTT
CASSQDWGGRPQHF
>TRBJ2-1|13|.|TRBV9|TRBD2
TGTGCCAGCAGCGTGACTAGCGGGGGAGAGCAGTTCTTC
CASSVTSGGEQFF
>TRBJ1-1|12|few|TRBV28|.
TGTGCCAGCAGTTCCCCCATACTCACGGCTTTCTTT
CASSSPILTAFF
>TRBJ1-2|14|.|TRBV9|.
TGTGCCAGCAGCGCTGCAGGGGAAATCTATGGCTACACCTTC
CASSAAGEIYGYTF
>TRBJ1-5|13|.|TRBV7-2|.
TGTGCCAGCAGCCTACACCGACAGGAGAATCTTCATTTT
CASSLHRQENLHF
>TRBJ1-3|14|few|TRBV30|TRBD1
TGTGCCTGGAGATACAGGGGGTCTGGAAACACCATATATTTT
CAWRYRGSGNTIYF
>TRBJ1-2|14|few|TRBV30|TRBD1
TGTGCCTGGGCTAAACAGGGGAACTCCTATGGCTACACCTTC
CAWAKQGNSYGYTF
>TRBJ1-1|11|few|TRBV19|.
TGTGCCAGCCGGAGGAACACTGAAGCTTTCTTT
CASRRNTEAFF
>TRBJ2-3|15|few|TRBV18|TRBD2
TGTGCCAGCTCACCTACTAGCGGGAGCACAGATACGCAGTATTTT
CASSPTSGSTDTQYF
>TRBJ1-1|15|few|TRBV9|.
TGTGCCAGCAGCGAGGGCGGGGCGAGGAAGACTGAAGCTTTCTTT
CASSEGGARKTEAFF
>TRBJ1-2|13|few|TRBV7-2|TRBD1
TGTGCCAGCAGCATCCGGGACAGCTATGGCTACACCTTC
CASSIRDSYGYTF